The sample holds a few counts of the clone carrying this T cell receptor beta chain. Its target is not known. The CDR3 sequence is 15 residues long. Between the trimmed V and J ends, which lost 4 bases and 6 bases, there was a span of 16 bases. Germline CDR1 SGHTA, CDR2 FQGNSA. PCR primers comprised 60 Vbeta and 13 Jbeta primers. The data were produced by immunoSEQ multiplex PCR, yet TCRdb's version contains in-frame clones alone and is incomplete. Here the sample spans more than 35,000 clones, around 53% being singletons. The data stem from a study of cytomegalovirus exposure and HLA in healthy donors. Study-wide points: Using a false discovery rate of 0.05, a later analysis showed that roughly 16,000 TCR beta sequences were associated with HLA alleles.

Sample: PBMCs. This receptor was taken from a woman in her 40s in good health and CMV-seropositive. The gene calls are TRBV7-2 and TRBJ2-1; D gene unclear. The CDR3 DNA follows: TGTGCCAGCAGCTCCCCATTTCGGTCGCTCAATGAGCAGTTCTTC. It translates to CASSSPFRSLNEQFF.